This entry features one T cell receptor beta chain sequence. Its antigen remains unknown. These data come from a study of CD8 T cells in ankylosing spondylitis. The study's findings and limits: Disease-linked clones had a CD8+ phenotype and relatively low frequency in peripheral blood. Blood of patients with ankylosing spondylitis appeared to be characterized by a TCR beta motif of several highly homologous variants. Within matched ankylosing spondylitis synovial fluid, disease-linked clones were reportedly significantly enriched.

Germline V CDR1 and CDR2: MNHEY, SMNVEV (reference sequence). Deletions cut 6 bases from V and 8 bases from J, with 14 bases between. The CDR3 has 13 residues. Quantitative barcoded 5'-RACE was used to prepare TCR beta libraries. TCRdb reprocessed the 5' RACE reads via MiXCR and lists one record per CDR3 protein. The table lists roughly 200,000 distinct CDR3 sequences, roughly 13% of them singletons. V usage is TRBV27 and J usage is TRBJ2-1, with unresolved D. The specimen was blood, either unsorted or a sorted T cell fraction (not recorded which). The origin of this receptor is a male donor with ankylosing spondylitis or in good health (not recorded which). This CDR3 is CASSRGPGYEQFF. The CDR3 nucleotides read TGTGCCAGCAGCCGAGGACCGGGCTATGAGCAGTTCTTC.